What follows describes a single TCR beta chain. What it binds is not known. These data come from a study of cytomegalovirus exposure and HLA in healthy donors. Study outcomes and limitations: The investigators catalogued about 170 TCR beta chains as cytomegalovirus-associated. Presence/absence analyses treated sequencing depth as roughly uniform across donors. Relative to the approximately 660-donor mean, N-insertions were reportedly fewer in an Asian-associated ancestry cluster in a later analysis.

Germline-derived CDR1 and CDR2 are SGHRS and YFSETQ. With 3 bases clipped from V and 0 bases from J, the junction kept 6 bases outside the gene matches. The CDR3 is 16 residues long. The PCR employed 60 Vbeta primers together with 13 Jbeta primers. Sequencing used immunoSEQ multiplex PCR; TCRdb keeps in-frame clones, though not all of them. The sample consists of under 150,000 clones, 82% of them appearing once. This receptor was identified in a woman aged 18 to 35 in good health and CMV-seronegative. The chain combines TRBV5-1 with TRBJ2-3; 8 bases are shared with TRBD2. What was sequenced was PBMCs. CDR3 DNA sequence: TGCGCCAGCAGCTCCCAAGCGGGAGCCAGCACAGATACGCAGTATTTT. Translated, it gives CASSSQAGASTDTQYF.